The entry below gives a single T cell receptor beta chain sequence along with its context. Its specificity is unknown. CDR1 and CDR2 from the germline V gene are KGHSH and LQKENI. Unmatched junction bases numbered 16, after V lost 4 bases and J lost 4 bases. This CDR3 comprises 20 residues. This sample is drawn from a study of T cells in narcolepsy. Looking at the study overall: Patients with NT1 or NT2 and healthy control donors were enrolled.

General observations from the study: Reportedly, autoreactive clonotypes were serially detected in patients' blood but not controls'.

Libraries were prepared by immunoSEQ multiplex PCR; TCRdb keeps only in-frame clonotypes and omits some of them. The repertoire holds over 40,000 clones, with around 89% as singletons. The TCR originated in a human donor with narcolepsy. What was sequenced was CD45RA- memory CD4+ T cells from PBMCs. The chain joins TRBV18 to TRBJ2-4, with 13 bases identical to TRBD2. For the CDR3, the DNA is TGTGCCAGCTCACGTGGGACTAGCGGGACAAGGTGGGGGACAAAAAACATTCAGTACTTC. Translation: CASSRGTSGTRWGTKNIQYF.